These 23 T cell receptor beta chains share one sample of origin, sequenced in a study of shared clonotypes between healthy human individuals. The assay was immunoSEQ multiplex PCR, and TCRdb's table has in-frame clones only and misses some. The sample has approximately 1.5 million clones; 95% to 99% are singletons. The sample comprised naive CD4+ T cells sorted from blood. Specified subset: CD45RA+ positively selected. These receptors came from a young man in good health.

The count of this clone is one. The chain links TRBV10-3 to TRBJ2-7; TRBD1 or TRBD2 may be the D gene (5 bases each). CDR1 is ENHRY and CDR2 is SYGVKD in the germline V gene. The CDR3 consists of 12 residues. The V end lost 7 bases, the J end lost 2 bases, and 9 bases lay between the germline ends. CDR3 amino acids: CAIKRDPYEQYF. CDR3 sequence (DNA): TGTGCCATCAAGAGGGACCCCTACGAGCAGTACTTC.

The gene calls are TRBV4-1 and TRBJ2-7; 7 nucleotides agree with TRBD2. V was clipped by 8 bases and J by 7 bases; unmatched bases: 17. The length of the CDR3 is 15 residues. Germline V gene lookup returns CDR1 MGHRA and CDR2 YSYEKL. The DNA of the CDR3 is TGCGCCAGCCGGGCCGTACTAGCGAGAGAACATGAGCAGTACTTC. Protein product: CASRAVLAREHEQYF.

V usage is TRBV30 and J usage is TRBJ1-1; D may be TRBD1 (5 bases). In germline, CDR1 is GTSNPN, CDR2 SVGIG (reference sequence). V was clipped by 4 bases and J by 4 bases, with 22 bases between them. The CDR3 is 16 amino acids. CDR3 bases: TGTGCCTGGATTCCCTTAGGGAGGGGATCGACCACTGAAGCTTTCTTT. Amino acids: CAWIPLGRGSTTEAFF.

The rearrangement links TRBV19 to TRBJ2-5; TRBD2 matches at 7 bases. The V and J ends lost 5 bases and 4 bases, in that order; junction bases with no gene match: 13. CDR1 LNHDA and CDR2 SQIVND come from the germline V gene (reference sequence). The CDR3 runs to 16 residues. CDR3 sequence: CASSPTGGTMGETQYF. The CDR3 DNA reads as TGTGCCAGTAGTCCGACCGGGGGGACTATGGGAGAGACCCAGTACTTC.

This clone was seen a single time. The chain has TRBV29-1 and TRBJ2-3, with 8 bases that match TRBD2. This CDR3 comprises 15 residues. The V gene's germline CDR1 is SQVTM and CDR2 ANQGSEA. J gave up 1 base and V 4 bases, and 7 bases lay outside the gene matches. CDR3 nucleotide sequence: TGCAGCGTTGGTGGGACTAGTGAGCGCACAGATACGCAGTATTTT. As protein: CSVGGTSERTDTQYF.

The gene calls are TRBV28 and TRBJ2-7; no clear D gene. Trimming took off 3 bases at V and 7 bases at J, with 10 bases between the two ends. This CDR3 comprises 12 residues. Germline assignment: CDR1 MDHEN and CDR2 SYDVKM. Written as DNA, the CDR3 is TGTGCCAGCAGTTTTGCCCTTCGGGAGCAGTACTTC. This gives the protein CASSFALREQYF.

This chain links TRBV9 with TRBJ2-5; maybe TRBD2 (7 bases). This CDR3 is built from 17 residues. CDR1 is SGDLS, CDR2 YYNGEE, per germline. With 0 bases removed from V and 2 bases from J, the gap between germline ends came to 17 bases. The CDR3 region is CASSVAWGRDKQETQYF. In DNA, the CDR3 is TGTGCCAGCAGCGTAGCTTGGGGGAGGGACAAACAAGAGACCCAGTACTTC.

This sequence joins TRBV2 and TRBJ1-2, with 9 nucleotides matching TRBD1. V was pared by 3 bases and J by 5 bases, with 7 bases of the junction left unmatched. This CDR3 spans 15 amino acids. The V gene's germline CDR1 is SNHLY and CDR2 FYNNEI. CDR3 DNA: TGTGCCAGCAGTGACGGTCAGGACAGGGGTTATGGCTACACCTTC. Translating it yields CASSDGQDRGYGYTF. The complete variable domain, with remaining parts taken from reference TRBV2 and TRBJ1-2, reads EPEVTQTPSHQVTQMGQEVILRCVPISNHLYFYWYRQILGQKVEFLVSFYNNEISEKSEIFDDQFSVERPDGSNFTLKIRSTKLEDSAMYFCASSDGQDRGYGYTFGSGTRLTVV.

This clone has just one count. The identical CDR3 is also encoded by other nucleotide sequences in the sample. The chain has TRBV5-4 and TRBJ2-7, with D perhaps TRBD1 (5 bases). The germline V gene encodes CDR1 SGHNT and CDR2 YYREEE (reference sequence). The CDR3 runs to 13 residues. The V end was cut by 4 bases, the J end by 1 base, with 9 bases between. CDR3 sequence reads: CASSPRGSYEQYF. In nucleotides, the CDR3 is TGTGCCAGCAGCCCTAGGGGATCCTACGAGCAGTACTTC.

This chain links TRBV7-9 with TRBJ2-5; 7 bases align to TRBD1. CDR3 length equals 16 residues. The J segment lost 3 bases and the V segment lost 1 base, leaving 8 bases of the junction unmatched. Looked up from germline, CDR1 is SEHNR and CDR2 is FQNEAQ (reference sequence). The CDR3 region is CASSLVGNDREETQYF. CDR3 DNA sequence: TGTGCCAGCAGCTTAGTTGGCAATGACAGGGAAGAGACCCAGTACTTC.

V usage is TRBV11-2 and J usage is TRBJ2-1, with 16 nucleotides matching TRBD2. CDR1 is SGHAT, CDR2 FQNNGV, per germline. Trimming took 4 bases from V and 7 from J; bases not matched to a gene: 7. The CDR3 has 17 amino acids. The CDR3 coding sequence is TGTGCCAGCAGCTGGCGCGGGACTAGCGGGAGGGGGAATGAGCAGTTCTTC. Its translation: CASSWRGTSGRGNEQFF.

About this clone itself: Within the sample, other DNA sequences also encode this same CDR3. This sequence joins TRBV7-7 and TRBJ2-6; no reliable D call. The CDR3 contains 14 residues. V gave up 5 bases and J gave up 0 bases, with 5 bases separating them. Germline V lookup: CDR1 SSHAT, CDR2 FNYEAQ (reference sequence). DNA for the CDR3: TGTGCCAGCAGCCCATCCTCTGGGGCCAACGTCCTGACTTTC. As protein: CASSPSSGANVLTF.

The V call is TRBV7-9, the J call TRBJ2-7, with TRBD2 identical over 9 bases. Unmatched junction bases numbered 13, after V lost 5 bases and J lost 5 bases. CDR1 SEHNR and CDR2 FQNEAQ come from the germline V gene (reference sequence). The CDR3 is 16 amino acids. The CDR3 DNA reads TGTGCCAGCAGCAGACGCCGGCGACTAGCGGCCCACGAGCAGTACTTC. This codes for CASSRRRRLAAHEQYF.

V usage is TRBV18 and J usage is TRBJ2-1; possible D gene TRBD2, 6 bases. Germline CDR1 is KGHSH and CDR2 is LQKENI. The CDR3 has 15 residues. With 3 bases removed from V and 0 bases from J, the gap between germline ends came to 9 bases. The CDR3 nucleotides are TGTGCCAGCTCACCCGGGAGAGCCTCCTACAATGAGCAGTTCTTC. It yields the protein CASSPGRASYNEQFF.

CDR3 amino acids: CASSQDSRGYGYTF. As DNA, the CDR3 is TGCGCCAGCAGCCAAGACTCCCGCGGCTATGGCTACACCTTC. J is TRBJ1-2 and V is TRBV4-3; D unresolved. Germline CDR1 is LGHNA and CDR2 is YSLEER. This CDR3 has 14 residues. V was pared by 0 bases and J by 4 bases, with 9 bases between.

CDR3 in amino acids: CAISEFAGRYGYTF. The CDR3, as DNA: TGTGCCATCAGTGAGTTTGCAGGCCGATATGGCTACACCTTC. The rearrangement joins TRBV10-3 to TRBJ1-2, with D uncertain. The V and J ends lost 1 base and 5 bases respectively, with 11 bases between them. CDR3 length equals 14 residues. CDR1 is ENHRY, CDR2 SYGVKD, per germline.

Only one count was recorded for this clone. The chain links TRBV6-1 to TRBJ1-5; weak D call: TRBD1 (6 bases). The germline CDR1 and CDR2 sequences are MNHNS and SASEGT. Between the trimmed V and J ends, which lost 3 bases and 4 bases, there was a span of 13 bases. The CDR3 covers 15 residues. The CDR3: CASSDLQGRNQPQHF. CDR3 DNA sequence: TGTGCCAGCAGTGACCTACAGGGTCGGAATCAGCCCCAGCATTTT.

The chain couples TRBV6-1 to TRBJ1-1; TRBD1 is a possible D gene (5 bases). The CDR3 runs to 13 residues. V lost 3 bases and J lost 4, with 9 bases in between. Looked up from germline, CDR1 is MNHNS and CDR2 is SASEGT. In nucleotides, the CDR3 is TGTGCCAGCAGTGATAAGGGGCGCACTGAAGCTTTCTTT. This codes for CASSDKGRTEAFF.

The J gene is TRBJ1-2, the V gene TRBV7-8; D remains ambiguous. The germline V gene encodes CDR1 SGHVS and CDR2 FQNEAQ. The length of the CDR3 is 12 residues. The germline V and J ends were trimmed by 5 bases and 5 bases, with 9 bases remaining between them. This chain's CDR3 is CASSATAYGYTF. Written as DNA, the CDR3 is TGTGCCAGCAGCGCCACCGCATATGGCTACACCTTC.

This rearrangement joins TRBV20-1 to TRBJ2-7; D unresolved. This CDR3 has 11 amino acids. Between the trimmed V and J ends, which lost 2 bases and 5 bases, there was a span of 7 bases. Germline loops: CDR1 DFQATT, CDR2 SNEGSKA (reference sequence). CDR3 sequence: CSARSGHEQYF. The CDR3 coding sequence is TGCAGTGCTAGATCGGGCCACGAGCAGTACTTC.

V gene TRBV6-5 combines with J gene TRBJ2-7; 9 bases are a match to TRBD2. J was trimmed by 5 bases and V by 0 bases; bases with no gene match: 5. The CDR3 is 15 residues long. CDR1 and CDR2 from the germline V gene are MNHEY and SVGAGI. The CDR3 region is CASSYSTGTSNEQYF. CDR3 bases: TGTGCCAGCAGTTACTCAACCGGGACTAGCAACGAGCAGTACTTC.

The chain couples TRBV11-2 to TRBJ1-1, with TRBD1 matching over 7 bases. CDR3 size: 15 residues. V was pared by 3 bases and J by 3 bases, with 7 bases of the junction left unmatched. Germline CDR1 and CDR2: SGHAT and FQNNGV. The CDR3 loop is CASSFRPRGDTEAFF. In nucleotides, the CDR3 is TGTGCCAGCAGCTTCCGGCCCAGGGGGGACACTGAAGCTTTCTTT.

CDR3 bases: TGTGCCATCAGGCACACCGCGTCCAATGAGCAGTTCTTC. It yields the protein CAIRHTASNEQFF. The chain couples TRBV10-3 to TRBJ2-1; D not resolved. With 6 bases removed from V and 6 bases from J, the gap between germline ends came to 12 bases. Per the germline V gene, CDR1 is ENHRY and CDR2 is SYGVKD. This CDR3 is built from 13 residues.